A selection of T cell receptor beta chains follows, all from one sample in a study of blood T cells in healthy people across ages. Via MiXCR, TCRdb re-called the 5' RACE reads, giving one row per CDR3 protein. The top ten hold roughly 22% of the sample, which has about 800,000 distinct CDR3 sequences, roughly 60% seen once. Input material: blood. These receptor sequences come from a man aged 30 to 45 in good health. The CDR3 runs from the conserved cysteine through the conserved F or W. A D gene is named only where the DNA matches it firmly. A row's size may be missing; if present it is once, few, many or a size class.

clone_size	v_call	j_call	d_call	cdr3_aa	cdr3_nt
few	TRBV20-1	TRBJ2-5	NA	CSAPAGSGAQYF	TGCAGTGCGCCGGCTGGCTCTGGGGCCCAGTACTTC
once	TRBV29-1	TRBJ2-7	TRBD1	CSAMTGVNAYEQYF	TGCAGCGCTATGACAGGGGTCAATGCCTACGAGCAGTACTTC
NA	TRBV10-3	TRBJ1-1	NA	CAISVGLTGAEAFF	TGTGCCATCAGTGTCGGACTAACCGGTGCTGAAGCTTTCTTT
few	TRBV7-6	TRBJ2-7	TRBD2	CASSLELAGGSYEQYF	TGTGCCAGCAGCTTAGAACTAGCGGGGGGCTCCTACGAGCAGTACTTC
NA	TRBV4-2	TRBJ2-2	TRBD2	CASSWGLAGGANTGELFF	TGTGCCAGCAGCTGGGGACTAGCGGGGGGGGCGAACACCGGGGAGCTGTTTTTT
NA	TRBV10-3	TRBJ1-5	NA	CAISEGGGNSNQPQHF	TGTGCCATCAGTGAGGGGGGGGGAAATAGCAATCAGCCCCAGCATTTT
few	TRBV20-1	TRBJ2-1	NA	CSARGRTGGWAEQFF	TGCAGTGCTAGAGGCAGAACCGGGGGATGGGCTGAGCAGTTCTTC
few	TRBV5-1	TRBJ2-3	TRBD2	CASSPLGRVGDTQYF	TGCGCCAGCAGCCCACTAGGGAGGGTTGGTGATACGCAGTATTTT
few	TRBV6-2/TRBV6-3	TRBJ1-2	NA	CASSDLYGYTF	TGTGCCAGCAGCGATCTCTATGGCTACACCTTC
NA	TRBV4-3	TRBJ1-1	NA	CASSQTTGTEAFF	TGCGCCAGCAGCCAAACAACCGGGACTGAAGCTTTCTTT
NA	TRBV29-1	TRBJ2-5	NA	CSVEQETQYF	TGCAGCGTGGAGCAAGAGACCCAGTACTTC
NA	TRBV2	TRBJ2-5	NA	CASTKQETQYF	TGTGCCAGCACCAAACAAGAGACCCAGTACTTC
few	TRBV29-1	TRBJ2-1	NA	CSVWSIGNEQFF	TGCAGCGTTTGGTCCATCGGGAATGAGCAGTTCTTC
few	TRBV20-1	TRBJ1-2	TRBD1	CSARPWGDRASANGYTF	TGCAGTGCTAGACCCTGGGGAGACAGGGCCTCCGCGAATGGCTACACCTTC
NA	TRBV7-3	TRBJ2-5	TRBD1	CASSPGTDETQYF	TGTGCCAGCAGCCCAGGGACAGATGAGACCCAGTACTTC
NA	TRBV10-1	TRBJ2-7	NA	CASSDYQDGNYEQYF	TGCGCCAGCAGTGATTATCAGGACGGAAACTACGAGCAGTACTTC
few	TRBV20-1	TRBJ1-1	NA	CSAAGVYTEAFF	TGCAGTGCGGCAGGGGTCTACACTGAAGCTTTCTTT
few	TRBV11-2	TRBJ2-4	TRBD1	CASSQDRGYIQYF	TGTGCCAGCAGCCAGGACAGGGGGTACATTCAGTACTTC
NA	TRBV6-2/TRBV6-3	TRBJ2-3	TRBD1	CASRVGTGFADTQYF	TGTGCCAGCAGGGTCGGGACAGGGTTCGCAGATACGCAGTATTTT
few	TRBV29-1	TRBJ1-2	NA	CSAGGLGLTYGYTF	TGCAGCGCTGGTGGGTTGGGTCTGACCTATGGCTACACCTTC
NA	TRBV29-1	TRBJ2-1	TRBD1	CSGRATGVWEQFF	TGCAGCGGGCGGGCCACAGGGGTCTGGGAGCAGTTCTTC
once	TRBV6-2/TRBV6-3	TRBJ1-1	TRBD1	CASSYPWTGMNTEAFF	TGTGCCAGCAGTTACCCCTGGACAGGGATGAACACTGAAGCTTTCTTT
NA	TRBV6-1	TRBJ2-1	NA	CASSIRVEQFF	TGTGCCAGCAGTATAAGGGTCGAGCAGTTCTTC
NA	TRBV6-1	TRBJ2-6	NA	CASKHLLGQYVRSGANVLTF	TGTGCCAGCAAACATCTCCTCGGACAATATGTGCGCTCTGGGGCCAACGTCCTGACTTTC
NA	TRBV4-3	TRBJ2-7	NA	CASSRVAATSYEQYF	TGCGCCAGCAGCCGAGTAGCGGCAACTTCCTACGAGCAGTACTTC
few	TRBV12-3/TRBV12-4	TRBJ1-2	NA	CASSIGGRYGYTF	TGTGCCAGCAGCATCGGCGGGAGGTATGGCTACACCTTC
many	TRBV7-9	TRBJ2-7	TRBD1	CASRGQSYEQYF	TGTGCCAGCAGGGGACAGTCCTACGAGCAGTACTTC
NA	TRBV3-1	TRBJ2-3	TRBD2	CASSQDVSGSHTQYF	TGTGCCAGCAGCCAAGATGTTAGCGGGAGCCATACGCAGTATTTT
NA	TRBV12-3/TRBV12-4	TRBJ2-5	NA	CASRKTGPGERYF	TGTGCCAGCCGTAAGACAGGGCCGGGGGAGCGGTACTTC
NA	TRBV20-1	TRBJ2-5	TRBD1	CSARLEQGAGETQYF	TGCAGTGCTAGACTAGAACAGGGGGCTGGGGAGACCCAGTACTTC
NA	TRBV6-1	TRBJ2-5	NA	CARPDSVKETQYF	TGTGCCAGACCGGACAGTGTAAAAGAGACCCAGTACTTC
NA	TRBV3-1	TRBJ2-5	NA	CASSQDPRGWETQYF	TGTGCCAGCAGCCAAGATCCTAGGGGTTGGGAGACCCAGTACTTC
NA	TRBV30	TRBJ2-7	NA	CACPKATEEQYF	TGTGCCTGCCCTAAAGCGACGGAGGAGCAGTACTTC
NA	TRBV20-1	TRBJ2-5	NA	CSARGVSYNEQYF	TGCAGTGCTAGAGGAGTCAGTTACAATGAGCAGTACTTC
NA	TRBV20-1	TRBJ2-7	NA	CSARVVGPNEQYF	TGCAGTGCTAGAGTCGTGGGGCCGAACGAGCAGTACTTC
few	TRBV20-1	TRBJ2-1	NA	CSARVASRPFF	TGCAGTGCTAGAGTTGCGAGTCGACCGTTCTTC
few	TRBV5-1	TRBJ2-2	TRBD1	CASSWDRVNTGELFF	TGCGCCAGCAGCTGGGACAGGGTCAACACCGGGGAGCTGTTTTTT
few	TRBV20-1	TRBJ1-6	NA	CSAATIQRDNSPLHF	TGCAGTGCTGCTACCATCCAGAGGGACAATTCACCCCTCCACTTT
NA	TRBV30	TRBJ2-7	NA	CAWGREVSYEQYF	TGTGCCTGGGGAAGGGAGGTCTCCTACGAGCAGTACTTC
NA	TRBV9	TRBJ2-7	NA	CASSAAQGTYEQYF	TGTGCCAGCAGCGCAGCTCAGGGAACCTACGAGCAGTACTTC
NA	TRBV20-1	TRBJ2-5	TRBD1	CSARDRGPKRETQYF	TGCAGTGCTAGGGACAGGGGGCCGAAGAGAGAGACCCAGTACTTC
NA	TRBV6-1	TRBJ2-7	TRBD1	CASSPQTGISYEQYF	TGTGCCAGCAGTCCACAGACAGGGATTTCCTACGAGCAGTACTTC
NA	TRBV12-3/TRBV12-4	TRBJ2-3	NA	CASSSQYGLGLKGETQYF	TGTGCCAGCAGTTCCCAATATGGTCTAGGGCTTAAGGGAGAGACCCAGTACTTT
NA	TRBV6-1	TRBJ2-3	NA	CASSDAENTDTQYF	TGTGCCAGCAGTGACGCAGAAAACACAGATACGCAGTATTTT
once	TRBV9	TRBJ2-3	NA	CASSPSGTSLDTQYF	TGTGCCAGCAGCCCGAGCGGAACCTCTCTAGATACGCAGTATTTT
NA	TRBV5-1	TRBJ2-7	NA	CASSPMGRSSSYEQYF	TGCGCCAGCAGCCCTATGGGGAGGTCCTCATCCTACGAGCAGTACTTC
once	TRBV6-2/TRBV6-3	TRBJ2-5	NA	CASSTSGKTQYF	TGTGCCAGCAGCACCAGTGGAAAGACCCAGTACTTC
NA	TRBV7-8	TRBJ2-1	NA	CASSHTGGINEQFF	TGTGCCAGCAGCCATACTGGGGGGATCAATGAGCAGTTCTTC
few	TRBV20-1	TRBJ2-3	TRBD1	CSAIGTGREGTDTQYF	TGCAGTGCTATTGGGACAGGGCGGGAAGGGACAGATACGCAGTATTTT
NA	TRBV9	TRBJ2-1	NA	CASSVGGGIGNEQFF	TGTGCCAGCAGCGTAGGTGGGGGGATAGGCAATGAGCAGTTCTTC